The T cell receptor (beta chain) under discussion was sequenced for a study of blood T cell repertoires in COVID-19. The V end was cut by 6 bases, the J end by 13 bases, with 18 bases between. Germline CDR1 and CDR2: DFQATT and SNEGSKA (reference sequence). CDR3 length: 11 residues. Original processing notes: Cell counts per sample came from amplifying reference gene primers. Some clones are missing from TCRdb's copy, which holds only in-frame ones; the method was immunoSEQ multiplex PCR. That table supplies the V and J calls and clone size; D and trimming were determined from the DNA. The sample consists of roughly 280,000 clones, approximately 90% of them appearing once.

V usage is TRBV20-1 and J usage is TRBJ1-1; D may be TRBD1 (5 bases). This sequence was found in a man in his forties who had been exposed to COVID-19. The source material was PBMCs or T cells enriched from blood (not recorded which). CDR3 DNA: TGCAGTGCCCAAGGGGCGGGGAAGGTTTTCTTT. This encodes CSAQGAGKVFF.